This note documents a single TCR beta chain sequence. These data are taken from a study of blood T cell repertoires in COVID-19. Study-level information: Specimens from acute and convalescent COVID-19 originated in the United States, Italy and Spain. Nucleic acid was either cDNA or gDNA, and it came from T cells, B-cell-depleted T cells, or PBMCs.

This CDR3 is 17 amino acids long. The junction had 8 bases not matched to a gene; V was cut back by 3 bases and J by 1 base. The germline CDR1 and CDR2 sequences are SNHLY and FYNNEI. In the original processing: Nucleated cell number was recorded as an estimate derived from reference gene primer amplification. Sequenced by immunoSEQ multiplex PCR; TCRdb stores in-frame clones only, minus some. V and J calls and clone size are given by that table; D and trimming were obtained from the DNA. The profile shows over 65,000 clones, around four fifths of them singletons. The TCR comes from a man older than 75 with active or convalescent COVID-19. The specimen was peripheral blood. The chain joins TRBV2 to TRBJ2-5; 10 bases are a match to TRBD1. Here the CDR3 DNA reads TGTGCCAGCAGTGATCCCCGGGACAGGGGACTCCAAGAGACCCAGTACTTC. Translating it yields CASSDPRDRGLQETQYF.